This TCR beta chain was identified during a study of blood T cell repertoires in COVID-19. Study-wide background: From T cells, B-cell-depleted T cells, or PBMCs came the material, which was cDNA or gDNA.

With 0 bases removed from V and 3 bases from J, the gap between germline ends came to 10 bases. Looked up from germline, CDR1 is SGHVS and CDR2 is FQNEAQ. CDR3 length: 15 amino acids. Original handling: Researchers report that nucleated cell counts were estimated from reference gene primer amplification. Only in-frame clones appear in the TCRdb table, and some are missing; sequencing was by immunoSEQ multiplex PCR. V, J and clone size are those of that table, while D and trimming were read from the DNA. The sample shows about 52,000 clones, around four fifths of them seen only once. The chain combines TRBV7-8 with TRBJ2-3; D is possibly TRBD1 (6 bases). The sample taken for sequencing was peripheral blood. The clonotype was recovered from a man between 65 and 85 years old with active COVID-19. For the CDR3, the DNA is TGTGCCAGCAGCTTAGCGCGTCAGGGGACAGATACGCAGTATTTT. The encoded protein is CASSLARQGTDTQYF.